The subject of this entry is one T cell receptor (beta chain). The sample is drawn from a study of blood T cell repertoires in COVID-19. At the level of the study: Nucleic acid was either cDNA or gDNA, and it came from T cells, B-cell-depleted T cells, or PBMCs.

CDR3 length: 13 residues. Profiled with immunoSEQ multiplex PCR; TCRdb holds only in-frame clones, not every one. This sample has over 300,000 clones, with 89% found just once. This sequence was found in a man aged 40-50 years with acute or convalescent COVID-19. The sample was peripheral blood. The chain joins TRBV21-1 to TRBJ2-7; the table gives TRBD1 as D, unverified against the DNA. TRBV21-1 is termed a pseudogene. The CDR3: CASSKQGSYEQYF. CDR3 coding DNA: TGTGCCAGCAGCAAGCAGGGATCCTACGAGCAGTACTTC.